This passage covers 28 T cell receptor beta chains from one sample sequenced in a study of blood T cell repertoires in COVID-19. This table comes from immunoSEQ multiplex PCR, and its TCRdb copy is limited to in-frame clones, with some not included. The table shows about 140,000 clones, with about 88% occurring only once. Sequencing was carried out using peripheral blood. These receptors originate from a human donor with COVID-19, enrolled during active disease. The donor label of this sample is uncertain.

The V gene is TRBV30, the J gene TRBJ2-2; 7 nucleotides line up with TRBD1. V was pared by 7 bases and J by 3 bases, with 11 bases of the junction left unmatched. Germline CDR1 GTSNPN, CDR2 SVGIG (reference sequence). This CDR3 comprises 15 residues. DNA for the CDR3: TGTGCCTCACTCTCGGGACAGCGTTACACCGGGGAGCTGTTTTTT. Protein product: CASLSGQRYTGELFF.

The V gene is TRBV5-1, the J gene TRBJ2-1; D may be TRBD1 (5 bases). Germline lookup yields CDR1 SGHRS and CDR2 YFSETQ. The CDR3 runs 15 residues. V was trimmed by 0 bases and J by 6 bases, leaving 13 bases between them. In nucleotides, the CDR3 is TGCGCCAGCAGCTTGGGGGTAGGGGAAACCAATGAGCAGTTCTTC. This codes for CASSLGVGETNEQFF.

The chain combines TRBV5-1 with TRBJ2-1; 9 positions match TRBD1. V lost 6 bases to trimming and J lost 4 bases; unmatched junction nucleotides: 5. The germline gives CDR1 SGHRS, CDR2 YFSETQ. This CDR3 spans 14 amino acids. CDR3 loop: CASKMGTGYNEQFF. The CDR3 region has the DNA TGCGCCAGCAAGATGGGGACAGGGTACAATGAGCAGTTCTTC.

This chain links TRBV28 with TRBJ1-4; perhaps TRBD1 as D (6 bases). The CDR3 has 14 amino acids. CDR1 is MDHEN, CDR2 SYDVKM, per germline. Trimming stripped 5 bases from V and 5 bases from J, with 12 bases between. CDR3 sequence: CASSDLQGNEKLFF. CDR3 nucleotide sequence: TGTGCCAGCAGTGATTTACAGGGAAATGAAAAACTGTTTTTT.

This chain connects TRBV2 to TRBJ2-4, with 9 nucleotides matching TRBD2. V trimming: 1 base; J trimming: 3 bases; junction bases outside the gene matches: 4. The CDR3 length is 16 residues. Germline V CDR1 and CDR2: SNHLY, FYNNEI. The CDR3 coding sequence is TGTGCCAGCAGTGAAGAAGCGGGGGGCGACAAAAACATTCAGTACTTC. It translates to CASSEEAGGDKNIQYF.

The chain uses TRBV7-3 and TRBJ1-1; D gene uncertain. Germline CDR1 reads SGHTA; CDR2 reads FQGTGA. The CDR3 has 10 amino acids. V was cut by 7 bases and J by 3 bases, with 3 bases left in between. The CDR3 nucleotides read TGTGCCAGCACCTACACTGAAGCTTTCTTT. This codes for CASTYTEAFF.

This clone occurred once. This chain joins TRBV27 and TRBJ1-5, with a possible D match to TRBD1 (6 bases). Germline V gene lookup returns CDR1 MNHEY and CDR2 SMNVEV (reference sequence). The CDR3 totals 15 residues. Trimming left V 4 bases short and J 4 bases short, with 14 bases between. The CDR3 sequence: CASSSYRDSNQPQHF. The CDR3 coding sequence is TGTGCCAGCAGTTCATACAGGGATTCGAATCAGCCCCAGCATTTT.

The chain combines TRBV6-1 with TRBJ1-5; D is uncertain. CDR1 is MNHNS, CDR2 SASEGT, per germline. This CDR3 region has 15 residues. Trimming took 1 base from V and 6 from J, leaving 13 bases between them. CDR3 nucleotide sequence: TGTGCCAGCAGTGAAGGGCAAGTGCGGGCTCAGCCCCAGCATTTT. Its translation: CASSEGQVRAQPQHF.

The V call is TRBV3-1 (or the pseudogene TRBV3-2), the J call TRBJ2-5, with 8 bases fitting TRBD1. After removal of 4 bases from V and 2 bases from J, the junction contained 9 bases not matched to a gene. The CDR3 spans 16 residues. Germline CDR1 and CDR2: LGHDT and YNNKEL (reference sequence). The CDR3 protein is CASSRHRDRLQETQYF. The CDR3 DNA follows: TGTGCCAGCAGCCGACACCGGGACAGGCTTCAAGAGACCCAGTACTTC.

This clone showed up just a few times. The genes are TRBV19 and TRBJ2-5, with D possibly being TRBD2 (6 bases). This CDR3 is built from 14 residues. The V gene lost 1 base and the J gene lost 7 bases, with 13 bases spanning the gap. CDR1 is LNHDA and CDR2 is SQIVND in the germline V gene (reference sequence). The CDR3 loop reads CASSIGSIGGTQYF. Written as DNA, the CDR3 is TGTGCCAGTAGTATAGGGTCCATCGGGGGGACCCAGTACTTC. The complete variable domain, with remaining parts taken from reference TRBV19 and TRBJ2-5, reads DGGITQSPKYLFRKEGQNVTLSCEQNLNHDAMYWYRQDPGQGLRLIYYSQIVNDFQKGDIAEGYSVSREKKESFPLTVTSAQKNPTAFYLCASSIGSIGGTQYFGPGTRLLVL.

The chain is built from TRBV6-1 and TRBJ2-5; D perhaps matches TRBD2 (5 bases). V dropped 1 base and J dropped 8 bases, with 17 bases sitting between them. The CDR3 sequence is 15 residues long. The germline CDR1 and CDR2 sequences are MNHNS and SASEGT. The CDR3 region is CASSEGVEDRGTQYF. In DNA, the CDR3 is TGTGCCAGCAGTGAAGGTGTGGAGGACCGGGGAACCCAGTACTTC.

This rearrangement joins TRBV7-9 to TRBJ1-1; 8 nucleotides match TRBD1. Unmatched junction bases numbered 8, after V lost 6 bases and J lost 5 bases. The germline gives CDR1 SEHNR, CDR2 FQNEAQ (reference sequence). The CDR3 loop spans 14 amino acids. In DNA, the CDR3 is TGTGCCAGCAGGACAGGGGAGATCTGGACTGAAGCTTTCTTT. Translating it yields CASRTGEIWTEAFF.

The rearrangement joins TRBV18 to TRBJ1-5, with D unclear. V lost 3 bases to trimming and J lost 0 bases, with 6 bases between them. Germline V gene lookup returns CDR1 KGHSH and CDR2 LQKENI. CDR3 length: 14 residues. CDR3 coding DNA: TGTGCCAGCTCACCGTATCGTAGCAATCAGCCCCAGCATTTT. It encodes CASSPYRSNQPQHF.

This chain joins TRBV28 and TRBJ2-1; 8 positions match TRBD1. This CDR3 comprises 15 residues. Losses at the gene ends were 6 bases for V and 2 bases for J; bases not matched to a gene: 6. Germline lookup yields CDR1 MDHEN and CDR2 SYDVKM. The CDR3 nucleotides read TGTGCCAGCAGGGGCAGGGGGCTAACCTACAATGAGCAGTTCTTC. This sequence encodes CASRGRGLTYNEQFF.

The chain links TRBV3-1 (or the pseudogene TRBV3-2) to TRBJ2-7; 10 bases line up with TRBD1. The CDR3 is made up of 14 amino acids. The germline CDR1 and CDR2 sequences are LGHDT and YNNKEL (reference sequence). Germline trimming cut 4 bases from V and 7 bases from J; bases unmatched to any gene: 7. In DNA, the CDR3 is TGTGCCAGCAGCCGTCAGGGACAGGGGAGGGAGCAGTACTTC. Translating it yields CASSRQGQGREQYF.

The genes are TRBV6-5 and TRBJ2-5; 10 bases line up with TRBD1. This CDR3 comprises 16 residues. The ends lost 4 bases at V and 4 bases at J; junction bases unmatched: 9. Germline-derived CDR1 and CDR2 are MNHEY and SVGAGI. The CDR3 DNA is TGTGCCAGCAGTTTCACAGGGACAGGGGCTGGAGAGACCCAGTACTTC. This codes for CASSFTGTGAGETQYF.

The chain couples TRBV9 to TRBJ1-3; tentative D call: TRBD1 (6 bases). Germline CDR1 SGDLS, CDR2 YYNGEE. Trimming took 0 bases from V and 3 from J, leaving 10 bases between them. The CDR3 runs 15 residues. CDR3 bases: TGTGCCAGCAGCGTAGGAGGGGGGGATGGAAACACCATATATTTT. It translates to CASSVGGGDGNTIYF. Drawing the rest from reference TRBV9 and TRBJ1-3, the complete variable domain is DSGVTQTPKHLITATGQRVTLRCSPRSGDLSVYWYQQSLDQGLQFLIQYYNGEERAKGNILERFSAQQFPDLHSELNLSSLELGDSALYFCASSVGGGDGNTIYFGEGSWLTVV.

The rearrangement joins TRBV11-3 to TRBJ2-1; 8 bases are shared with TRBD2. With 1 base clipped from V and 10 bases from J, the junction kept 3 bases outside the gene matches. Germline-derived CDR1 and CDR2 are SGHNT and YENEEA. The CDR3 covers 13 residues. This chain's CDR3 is CASSLGAGVEQFF. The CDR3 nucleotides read TGTGCCAGCAGCTTAGGAGCGGGAGTGGAGCAGTTCTTC.

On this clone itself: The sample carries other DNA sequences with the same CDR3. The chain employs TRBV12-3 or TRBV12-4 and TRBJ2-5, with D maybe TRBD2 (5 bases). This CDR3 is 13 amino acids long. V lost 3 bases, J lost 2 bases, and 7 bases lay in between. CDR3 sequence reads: CASSLGDQETQYF. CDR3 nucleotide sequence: TGTGCCAGCAGTTTGGGAGATCAAGAGACCCAGTACTTC.

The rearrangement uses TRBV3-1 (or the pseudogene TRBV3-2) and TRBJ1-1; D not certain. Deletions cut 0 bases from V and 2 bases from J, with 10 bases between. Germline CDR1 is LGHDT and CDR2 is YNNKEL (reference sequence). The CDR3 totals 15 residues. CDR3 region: CASSQDLTVNTEAFF. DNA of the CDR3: TGTGCCAGCAGCCAAGATTTAACAGTAAACACTGAAGCTTTCTTT.

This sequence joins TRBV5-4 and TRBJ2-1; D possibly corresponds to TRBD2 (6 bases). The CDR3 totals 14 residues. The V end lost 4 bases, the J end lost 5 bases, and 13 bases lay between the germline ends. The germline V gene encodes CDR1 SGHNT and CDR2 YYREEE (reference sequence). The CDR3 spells CASSRRLGNNEQFF. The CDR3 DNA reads TGTGCCAGCAGCCGAAGACTAGGCAACAATGAGCAGTTCTTC.

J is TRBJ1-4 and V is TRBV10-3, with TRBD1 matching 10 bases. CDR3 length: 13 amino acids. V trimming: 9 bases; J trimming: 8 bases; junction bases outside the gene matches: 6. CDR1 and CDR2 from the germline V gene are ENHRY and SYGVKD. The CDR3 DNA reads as TGTGCCATTCGGGACAGGGGAGGCGAAAAACTGTTTTTT. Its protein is CAIRDRGGEKLFF.

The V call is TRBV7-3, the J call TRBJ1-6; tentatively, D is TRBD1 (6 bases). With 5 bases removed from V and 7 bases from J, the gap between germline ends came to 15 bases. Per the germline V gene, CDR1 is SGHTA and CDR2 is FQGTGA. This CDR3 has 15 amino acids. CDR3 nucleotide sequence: TGTGCCAGCAGCCTCCACAGGGTGGGCAATTCACCCCTCCACTTT. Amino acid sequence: CASSLHRVGNSPLHF.

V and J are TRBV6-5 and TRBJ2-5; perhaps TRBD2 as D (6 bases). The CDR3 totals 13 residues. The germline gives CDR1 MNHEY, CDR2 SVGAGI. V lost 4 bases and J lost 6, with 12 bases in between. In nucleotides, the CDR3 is TGTGCCAGCAGTTCGGGACTCCCACAGACCCAGTACTTC. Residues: CASSSGLPQTQYF.

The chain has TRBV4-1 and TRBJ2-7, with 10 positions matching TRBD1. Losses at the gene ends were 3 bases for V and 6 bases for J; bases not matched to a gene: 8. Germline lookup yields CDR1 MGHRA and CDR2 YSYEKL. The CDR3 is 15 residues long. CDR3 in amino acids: CASSQPGTGDFEQYF. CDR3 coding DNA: TGCGCCAGCAGCCAGCCGGGGACAGGGGATTTCGAGCAGTACTTC.

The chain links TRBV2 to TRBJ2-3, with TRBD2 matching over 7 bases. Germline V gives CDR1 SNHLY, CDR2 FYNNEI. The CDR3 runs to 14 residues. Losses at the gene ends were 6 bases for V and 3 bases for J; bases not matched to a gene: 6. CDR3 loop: CASRREEGTDTQYF. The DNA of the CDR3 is TGTGCCAGCAGACGGGAGGAGGGGACAGATACGCAGTATTTT.

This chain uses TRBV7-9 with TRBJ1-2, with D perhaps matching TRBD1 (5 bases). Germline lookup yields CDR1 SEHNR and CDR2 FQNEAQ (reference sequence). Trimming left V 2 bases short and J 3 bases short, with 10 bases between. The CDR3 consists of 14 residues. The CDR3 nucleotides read TGTGCCAGCAGCTTATCGGGCAGGGACTATGGCTACACCTTC. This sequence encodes CASSLSGRDYGYTF.

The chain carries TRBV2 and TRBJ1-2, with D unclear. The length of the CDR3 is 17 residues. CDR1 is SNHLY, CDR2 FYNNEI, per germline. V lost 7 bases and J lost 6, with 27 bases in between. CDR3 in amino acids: CASMPTWTSGVDNGYTF. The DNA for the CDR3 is TGTGCCAGCATGCCGACCTGGACCTCCGGGGTTGACAATGGCTACACCTTC.